These 9 T cell receptor beta chains came from one sample sequenced in a study of CD4 T cells in relation to SARS-CoV-2 and coronaviruses. Their antigens are not known. Before the COVID-19 pandemic, during about 2011-2019, CD4+ T cells were taken from unexposed donors. After about 10 days of culture, CD4+ T cells were isolated. Data came from immunoSEQ multiplex PCR; TCRdb stores just in-frame clones and leaves some out. The sample has about 23,000 clones, about 70% seen once. The sample consisted of CD4+ T cells from PBMCs, cultured in vitro. The receptors come from a human donor in good health.

The rearrangement uses TRBV5-1 and TRBJ2-2, with 11 bases that match TRBD1. The germline gives CDR1 SGHRS, CDR2 YFSETQ. The CDR3 has 17 amino acids. Trimming took 4 bases from V and 6 from J; bases not matched to a gene: 11. CDR3 region: CASSLAPRTGGSGELFF. The CDR3 DNA follows: TGCGCCAGCAGCCTAGCACCCCGGACAGGGGGCTCCGGGGAGCTGTTTTTT.

This clone was observed a single time. The chain employs TRBV19 and TRBJ1-5; TRBD1 is a possible D gene (5 bases). The germline gives CDR1 LNHDA, CDR2 SQIVND (reference sequence). Trimming shortened V by 6 bases and J by 8 bases, and 14 bases separated the two germline ends. The CDR3 totals 13 residues. The chain's CDR3 is CASRWDPREPQHF. The CDR3 nucleotides are TGTGCCAGTAGATGGGACCCTAGAGAGCCCCAGCATTTT. Combining the CDR3 with reference TRBV19 and TRBJ1-5 gives the whole variable domain DGGITQSPKYLFRKEGQNVTLSCEQNLNHDAMYWYRQDPGQGLRLIYYSQIVNDFQKGDIAEGYSVSREKKESFPLTVTSAQKNPTAFYLCASRWDPREPQHFGDGTRLSIL.

The J gene is TRBJ2-5, the V gene TRBV7-2; 8 bases are shared with TRBD2. Germline loops: CDR1 SGHTA, CDR2 FQGNSA. V lost 5 bases to trimming and J lost 1 base; unmatched junction nucleotides: 9. CDR3 size: 16 residues. In nucleotides, the CDR3 is TGTGCCAGCAGCGCCCTTGTTACTAGCGGCCAAGAGACCCAGTACTTC. Encoded protein: CASSALVTSGQETQYF.

The rearrangement uses TRBV7-6 and TRBJ2-7; TRBD2 aligns across 11 bases. The germline CDR1 and CDR2 sequences are SGHVS and FNYEAQ. This CDR3 spans 15 amino acids. Unmatched junction bases numbered 9, after V lost 4 bases and J lost 7 bases. CDR3 in DNA: TGTGCCAGCAGCTCCGGGACTAGCGGACTCTCAGAGCAGTACTTC. Protein sequence: CASSSGTSGLSEQYF.

V gene TRBV7-2 combines with J gene TRBJ1-2; D gene unclear. Germline CDR1 reads SGHTA; CDR2 reads FQGNSA. Trimming took off 1 base at V and 1 base at J, with 4 bases between the two ends. This CDR3 is built from 13 residues. Written as DNA, the CDR3 is TGTGCCAGCAGCTTAGAACTTAACTATGGCTACACCTTC. Translating gives CASSLELNYGYTF.

The V gene is TRBV6-5, the J gene TRBJ1-2; TRBD1 matches 7 bases. The CDR3 has 14 amino acids. Germline CDR1 is MNHEY and CDR2 is SVGAGI. V was clipped by 5 bases and J by 0 bases; unmatched bases: 3. CDR3 sequence: CASSNRGSNYGYTF. The CDR3 DNA sequence: TGTGCCAGCAGTAACAGGGGCTCTAACTATGGCTACACCTTC.

This clone ranks as medium-sized. V is TRBV30 and J is TRBJ1-2; a possible D gene is TRBD1 (5 bases). The CDR3 is 10 amino acids. CDR1 GTSNPN and CDR2 SVGIG come from the germline V gene (reference sequence). Trimming left V 8 bases short and J 5 bases short, with 9 bases between. This CDR3 is CAGGIYGYTF. CDR3 bases: TGTGCCGGGGGGATATATGGCTACACCTTC.

The chain carries TRBV5-1 and TRBJ2-5; 10 bases map to TRBD1. This CDR3 spans 14 amino acids. V was clipped by 5 bases and J by 1 base; unmatched bases: 2. Looked up from germline, CDR1 is SGHRS and CDR2 is YFSETQ. This chain's CDR3 is CASSGTGVQETQYF. CDR3 bases: TGCGCCAGCAGTGGGACAGGGGTCCAAGAGACCCAGTACTTC.

The rearrangement links TRBV10-3 to TRBJ2-2, with D perhaps matching TRBD1 (6 bases). The germline CDR1 and CDR2 sequences are ENHRY and SYGVKD. This CDR3 comprises 14 residues. Trimming left V 5 bases short and J 2 bases short, with 9 bases between. CDR3 loop: CAISTGYNTGELFF. DNA for the CDR3: TGTGCCATCAGTACAGGGTATAACACCGGGGAGCTGTTTTTT.